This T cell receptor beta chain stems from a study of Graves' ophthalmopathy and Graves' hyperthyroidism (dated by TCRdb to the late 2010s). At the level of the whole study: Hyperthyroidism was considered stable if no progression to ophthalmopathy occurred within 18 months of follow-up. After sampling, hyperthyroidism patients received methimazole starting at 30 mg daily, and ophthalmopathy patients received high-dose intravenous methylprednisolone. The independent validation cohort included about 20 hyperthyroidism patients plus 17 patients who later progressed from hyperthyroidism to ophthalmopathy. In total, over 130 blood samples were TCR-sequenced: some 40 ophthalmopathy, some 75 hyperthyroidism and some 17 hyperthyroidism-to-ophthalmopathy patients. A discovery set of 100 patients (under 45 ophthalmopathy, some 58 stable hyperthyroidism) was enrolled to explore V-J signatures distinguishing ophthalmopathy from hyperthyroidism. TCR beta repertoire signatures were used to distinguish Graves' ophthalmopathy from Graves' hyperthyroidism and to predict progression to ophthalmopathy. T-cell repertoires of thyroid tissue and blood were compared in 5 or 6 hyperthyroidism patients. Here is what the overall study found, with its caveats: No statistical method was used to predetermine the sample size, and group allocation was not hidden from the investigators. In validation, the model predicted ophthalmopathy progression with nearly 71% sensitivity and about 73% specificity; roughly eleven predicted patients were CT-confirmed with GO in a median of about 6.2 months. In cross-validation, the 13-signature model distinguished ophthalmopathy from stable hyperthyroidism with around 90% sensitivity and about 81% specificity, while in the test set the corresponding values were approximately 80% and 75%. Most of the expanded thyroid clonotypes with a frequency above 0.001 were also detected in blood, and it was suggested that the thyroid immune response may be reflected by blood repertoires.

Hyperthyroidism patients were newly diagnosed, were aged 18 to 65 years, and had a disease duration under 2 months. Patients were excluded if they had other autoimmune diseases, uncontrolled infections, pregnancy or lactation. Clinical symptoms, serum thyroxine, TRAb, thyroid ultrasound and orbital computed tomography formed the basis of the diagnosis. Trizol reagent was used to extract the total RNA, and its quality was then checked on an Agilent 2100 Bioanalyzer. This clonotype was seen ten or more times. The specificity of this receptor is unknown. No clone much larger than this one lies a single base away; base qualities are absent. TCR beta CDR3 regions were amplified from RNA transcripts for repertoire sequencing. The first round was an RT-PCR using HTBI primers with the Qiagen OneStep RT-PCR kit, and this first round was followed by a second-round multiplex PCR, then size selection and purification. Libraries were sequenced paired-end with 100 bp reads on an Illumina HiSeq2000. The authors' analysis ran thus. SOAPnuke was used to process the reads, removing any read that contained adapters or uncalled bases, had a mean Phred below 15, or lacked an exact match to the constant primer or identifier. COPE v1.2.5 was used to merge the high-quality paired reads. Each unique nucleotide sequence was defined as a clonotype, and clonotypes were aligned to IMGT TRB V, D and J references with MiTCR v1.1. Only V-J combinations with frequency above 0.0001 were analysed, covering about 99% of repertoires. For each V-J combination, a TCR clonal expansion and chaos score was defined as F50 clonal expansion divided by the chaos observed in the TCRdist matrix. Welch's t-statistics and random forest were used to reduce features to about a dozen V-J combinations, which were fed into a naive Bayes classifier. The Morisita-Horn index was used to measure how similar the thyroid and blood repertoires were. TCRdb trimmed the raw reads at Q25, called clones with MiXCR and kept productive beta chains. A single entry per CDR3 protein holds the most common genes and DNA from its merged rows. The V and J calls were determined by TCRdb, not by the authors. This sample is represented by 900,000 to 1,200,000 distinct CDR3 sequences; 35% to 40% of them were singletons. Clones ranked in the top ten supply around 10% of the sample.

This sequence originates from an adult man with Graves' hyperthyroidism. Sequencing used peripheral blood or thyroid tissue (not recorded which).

CDR3 loop: CASSMAATYEQYF. The DNA sequence is as follows: TGTGCCAGTAGTATGGCAGCCACCTACGAGCAGTACTTC. The sequence links TRBV19 to TRBJ2-7; there is no confident call for the D gene. The V and J ends are trimmed by 3 bases and 2 bases, leaving 8 bases between them. Taken from the germline V gene (reference sequence), the CDR1 and CDR2 loops are LNHDA and SQIVND. The CDR3 spans 13 residues, from the cysteine through the phenylalanine. The read is trimmed to its CDR3 DNA, 39 bases read in frame from base 1.